What follows are 13 T cell receptor beta chains derived from one specimen sequenced in a study of metastatic and nonmetastatic thyroid tumors. TCRdb recomputed clones from the PCR reads via MiXCR. The table includes over 15,000 clones, approximately 25% detected once. Not a single patient had been given any form of treatment at any point before undergoing thyroid surgery. Sequencing was performed on tumor tissue. The receptors were sampled from a female donor with papillary thyroid cancer or a benign thyroid nodule (not recorded which). Some clones in this sample may be carry-over from other donors' samples.

The J gene is TRBJ2-7, the V gene TRBV27, with 12 positions matching TRBD2. Germline V gene sequence: CDR1 MNHEY, CDR2 SMNVEV (reference sequence). This CDR3 has 15 residues. The J segment lost 6 bases and the V segment lost 6 bases, leaving 9 bases of the junction unmatched. The CDR3 reads CASSRWTSGTGEQYF. The CDR3 bases are TGTGCCAGCAGCCGTTGGACTAGCGGGACGGGCGAGCAGTACTTC.

This clone is medium-sized. The V and J genes are TRBV9 and TRBJ1-2, with 8 positions matching TRBD1. V was clipped by 3 bases and J by 3 bases; unmatched bases: 7. The length of the CDR3 is 15 residues. In germline, CDR1 is SGDLS, CDR2 YYNGEE. The CDR3 region is CASSGAQGVYYGYTF. In DNA, the CDR3 is TGTGCCAGCAGCGGAGCACAGGGGGTATACTATGGCTACACCTTC.

The rearrangement links TRBV11-2 to TRBJ2-7, with a tentative D call TRBD2 (5 bases). From germline, CDR1 is SGHAT and CDR2 FQNNGV. Trimming removed 1 base at V and 3 bases at J, with 19 bases between. The CDR3 has 17 residues. The CDR3 DNA reads as TGTGCCAGCAGCTTAGGACCGGGGAAGGCCAAACACTACGAGCAGTACTTC. Residues: CASSLGPGKAKHYEQYF. The whole variable domain, remainder taken from reference TRBV11-2 and TRBJ2-7, is EAGVAQSPRYKIIEKRQSVAFWCNPISGHATLYWYQQILGQGPKLLIQFQNNGVVDDSQLPKDRFSAERLKGVDSTLKIQPAKLEDSAVYLCASSLGPGKAKHYEQYFGPGTRLTVT.

This clone was found many times. Germline is not matched at one junction end, which may reflect a read error. Other DNA sequences in this specimen translate into the identical CDR3. The chain uses TRBV29-1 and TRBJ2-7, with 8 bases aligning to TRBD2. There are 13 residues in the CDR3. Germline CDR1 and CDR2: SQVTM and ANQGSEA. The CDR3 sequence: CSVPAGESYEQYF. CDR3 nucleotide sequence: TGCAGCGTACCAGCGGGAGAATCCTACGAACAGTACTTC.

This clone was picked up a small number of times. The rearrangement joins TRBV27 to TRBJ2-5, with D perhaps matching TRBD1 (6 bases). The CDR3 sequence is 15 residues long. V was clipped by 6 bases and J by 5 bases, with 19 bases between them. The germline gives CDR1 MNHEY, CDR2 SMNVEV (reference sequence). The chain's CDR3 is CASSLRTGRCETQYF. DNA for the CDR3: TGTGCCAGCAGCCTTCGTACAGGGCGGTGTGAGACCCAGTACTTC.

This chain connects TRBV7-2 to TRBJ2-7; D assignment may be TRBD1 or TRBD2 (7 bases each). The CDR3 runs to 15 residues. CDR1 and CDR2 from the germline V gene are SGHTA and FQGNSA. V lost 3 bases and J 1 base, leaving 13 bases between the germline ends. Here the CDR3 reads CASSLQGGGSYEQYF. The CDR3 region has the DNA TGTGCCAGCAGCTTGCAGGGGGGAGGGTCCTACGAGCAGTACTTC.

The V call is TRBV2, the J call TRBJ2-7, with a weak D call TRBD2 (6 bases). The CDR3 runs 16 residues. Germline values: CDR1 SNHLY, CDR2 FYNNEI. V was clipped by 2 bases and J by 2 bases, with 16 bases between them. In DNA form, the CDR3 reads TGTGCCAGCAGTGAATCCCCCCGTAGCGGTGCCTACGAGCAGTACTTC. Translated: CASSESPRSGAYEQYF.

This clone was recorded a few times. The genes are TRBV9 and TRBJ2-2; TRBD2 matches at 7 bases. This CDR3 contains 14 residues. V gave up 3 bases and J gave up 14 bases; unmatched junction bases: 13. Germline values: CDR1 SGDLS, CDR2 YYNGEE. CDR3 sequence reads: CASSGTRNTGYLFF. The CDR3 DNA follows: TGTGCCAGCAGCGGGACTAGAAACACCGGGTATCTGTTTTTT. The variable domain in full, completed from reference TRBV9 and TRBJ2-2, reads DSGVTQTPKHLITATGQRVTLRCSPRSGDLSVYWYQQSLDQGLQFLIQYYNGEERAKGNILERFSAQQFPDLHSELNLSSLELGDSALYFCASSGTRNTGYLFFGEGSRLTVL.

This chain connects TRBV4-1 to TRBJ2-7, with 8 positions matching TRBD1. J was trimmed by 7 bases and V by 1 base; bases with no gene match: 12. The germline CDR1 and CDR2 sequences are MGHRA and YSYEKL. The CDR3 has 16 amino acids. The CDR3 DNA sequence: TGCGCCAGCAGCCAAGGGGGTATGGACAGGGTTGGAGAGCAGTACTTC. Encoded protein: CASSQGGMDRVGEQYF.

There are many counts of this clone. The rearrangement uses TRBV20-1 and TRBJ1-5; 7 bases map to TRBD1. Germline CDR1 DFQATT, CDR2 SNEGSKA (reference sequence). The ends lost 4 bases at V and 2 bases at J; junction bases unmatched: 8. The CDR3 loop spans 15 amino acids. CDR3: CSAIRGQGGNQPQHF. Here the CDR3 DNA reads TGCAGTGCTATAAGGGGGCAAGGAGGCAATCAGCCCCAGCATTTT.

CDR3 protein: CASSPIPGTGFYGYTF. For the CDR3, the DNA is TGTGCCAGCAGCCCTATCCCCGGGACAGGGTTCTATGGCTACACCTTC. The chain uses TRBV2 and TRBJ1-2, with 9 bases lining up with TRBD1. V trimming: 6 bases; J trimming: 4 bases; junction bases outside the gene matches: 12. This CDR3 is 16 amino acids long. The germline V gene encodes CDR1 SNHLY and CDR2 FYNNEI.

Regarding this clone: This clone may be a read error of a much larger clone one base away. The CDR3 bases are TGTGCCAGCAGCCAACGGGCCGGGTCCCCGGCGTACATTCAGTACTTC. This encodes CASSQRAGSPAYIQYF. The genes are TRBV3-1 and TRBJ2-4; D is unresolved. V lost 2 bases and J 8 bases, leaving 19 bases between the germline ends. The CDR3 sequence is 16 residues long. CDR1 is LGHDT, CDR2 YNNKEL, per germline (reference sequence).

This clone was seen at least ten times. The chain's CDR3 is CASSFLYVRNQPQHF. CDR3 coding DNA: TGTGCCAGCAGTTTCTTGTATGTGCGGAATCAGCCCCAGCATTTT. The genes are TRBV12-3 or TRBV12-4 and TRBJ1-5; D is ambiguous. Trimming left V 3 bases short and J 4 bases short, with 13 bases between. The CDR3 runs to 15 residues.